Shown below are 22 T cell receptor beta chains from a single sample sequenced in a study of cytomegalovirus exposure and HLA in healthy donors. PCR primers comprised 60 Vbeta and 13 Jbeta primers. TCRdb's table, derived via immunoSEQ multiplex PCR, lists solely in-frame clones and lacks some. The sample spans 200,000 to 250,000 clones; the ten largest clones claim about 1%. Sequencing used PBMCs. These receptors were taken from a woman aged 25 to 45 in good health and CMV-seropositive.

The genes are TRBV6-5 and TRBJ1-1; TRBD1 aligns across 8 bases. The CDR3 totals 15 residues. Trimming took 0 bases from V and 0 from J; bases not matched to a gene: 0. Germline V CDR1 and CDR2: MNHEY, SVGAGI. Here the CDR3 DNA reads TGTGCCAGCAGTTACTCGGGACAGGTGAACACTGAAGCTTTCTTT. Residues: CASSYSGQVNTEAFF.

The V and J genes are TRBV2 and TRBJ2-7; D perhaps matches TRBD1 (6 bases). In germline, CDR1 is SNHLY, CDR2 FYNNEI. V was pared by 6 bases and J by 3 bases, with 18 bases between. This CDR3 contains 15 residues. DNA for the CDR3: TGTGCCAGCAGACTAGAGACAGGCCTAGGCTACGAGCAGTACTTC. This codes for CASRLETGLGYEQYF.

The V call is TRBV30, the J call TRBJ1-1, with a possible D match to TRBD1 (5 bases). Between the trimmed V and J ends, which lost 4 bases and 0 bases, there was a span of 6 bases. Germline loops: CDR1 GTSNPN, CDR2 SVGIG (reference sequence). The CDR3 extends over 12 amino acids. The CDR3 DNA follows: TGTGCCTGGACCAGGGTGAACACTGAAGCTTTCTTT. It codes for CAWTRVNTEAFF.

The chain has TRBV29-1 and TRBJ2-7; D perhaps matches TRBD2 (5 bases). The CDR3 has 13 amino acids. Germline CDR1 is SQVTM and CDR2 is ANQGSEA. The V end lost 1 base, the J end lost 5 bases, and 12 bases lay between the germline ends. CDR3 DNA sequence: TGCAGCGTTGAAGGTCTAGCAAAGAACGAGCAGTACTTC. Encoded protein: CSVEGLAKNEQYF.

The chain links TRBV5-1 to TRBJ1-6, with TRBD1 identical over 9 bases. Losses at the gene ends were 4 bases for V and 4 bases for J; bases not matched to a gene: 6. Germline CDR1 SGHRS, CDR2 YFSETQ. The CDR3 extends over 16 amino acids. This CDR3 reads CASSPGQGNYNSPLHF. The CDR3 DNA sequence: TGCGCCAGCAGCCCTGGACAGGGGAATTATAATTCACCCCTCCACTTT.

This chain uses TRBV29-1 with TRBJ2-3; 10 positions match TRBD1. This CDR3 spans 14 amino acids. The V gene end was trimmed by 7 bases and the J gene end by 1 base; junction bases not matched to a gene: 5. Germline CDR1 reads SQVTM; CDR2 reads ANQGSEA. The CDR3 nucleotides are TGCAGCGCCGACGGGACAGGGGGCACAGATACGCAGTATTTT. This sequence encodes CSADGTGGTDTQYF.

The CDR3 DNA is TGTGCCAGTCTTGGGGAGTCAACTAATGAAAAACTGTTTTTT. This sequence encodes CASLGESTNEKLFF. This chain connects TRBV19 to TRBJ1-4; D not resolved. Between the trimmed V and J ends, which lost 8 bases and 0 bases, there was a span of 10 bases. The V gene's germline CDR1 is LNHDA and CDR2 SQIVND (reference sequence). This CDR3 spans 14 amino acids.

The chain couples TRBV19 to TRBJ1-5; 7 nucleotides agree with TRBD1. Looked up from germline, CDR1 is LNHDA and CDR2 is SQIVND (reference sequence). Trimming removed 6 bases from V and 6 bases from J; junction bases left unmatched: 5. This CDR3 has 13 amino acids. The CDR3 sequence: CASSQGVRQPQHF. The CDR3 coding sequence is TGTGCCAGTAGCCAGGGGGTACGTCAGCCCCAGCATTTT.

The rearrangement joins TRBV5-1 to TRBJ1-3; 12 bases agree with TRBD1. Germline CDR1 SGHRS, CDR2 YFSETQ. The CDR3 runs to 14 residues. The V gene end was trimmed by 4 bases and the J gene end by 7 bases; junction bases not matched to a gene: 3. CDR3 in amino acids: CASSPGQGANTIYF. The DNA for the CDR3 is TGCGCCAGCAGCCCGGGACAGGGGGCGAACACCATATATTTT.

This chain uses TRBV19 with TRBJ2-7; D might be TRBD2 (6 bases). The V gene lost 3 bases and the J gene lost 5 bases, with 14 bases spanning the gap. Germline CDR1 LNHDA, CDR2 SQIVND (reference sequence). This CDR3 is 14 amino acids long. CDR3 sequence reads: CASSIRGSTDEQYF. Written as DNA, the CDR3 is TGTGCCAGTAGTATCCGGGGGAGTACAGACGAGCAGTACTTC.

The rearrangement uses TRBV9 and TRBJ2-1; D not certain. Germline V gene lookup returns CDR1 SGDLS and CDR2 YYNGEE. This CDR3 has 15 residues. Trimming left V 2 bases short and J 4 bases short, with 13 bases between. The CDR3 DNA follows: TGTGCCAGCAGCGTCTCCCAGGCTCCATACAATGAGCAGTTCTTC. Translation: CASSVSQAPYNEQFF.

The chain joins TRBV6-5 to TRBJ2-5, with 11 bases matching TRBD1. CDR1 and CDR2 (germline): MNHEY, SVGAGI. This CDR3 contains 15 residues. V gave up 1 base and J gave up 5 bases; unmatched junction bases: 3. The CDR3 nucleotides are TGTGCCAGCAGTTACTTTGGACAGGGGGCTGAGACCCAGTACTTC. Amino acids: CASSYFGQGAETQYF.

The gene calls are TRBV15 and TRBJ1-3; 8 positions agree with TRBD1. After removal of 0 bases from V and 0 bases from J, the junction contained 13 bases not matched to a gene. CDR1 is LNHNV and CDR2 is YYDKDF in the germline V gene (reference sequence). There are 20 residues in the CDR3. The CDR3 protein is CATSRDPPPGGQASGNTIYF. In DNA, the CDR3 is TGTGCCACCAGCAGAGATCCCCCCCCTGGGGGACAGGCCTCTGGAAACACCATATATTTT.

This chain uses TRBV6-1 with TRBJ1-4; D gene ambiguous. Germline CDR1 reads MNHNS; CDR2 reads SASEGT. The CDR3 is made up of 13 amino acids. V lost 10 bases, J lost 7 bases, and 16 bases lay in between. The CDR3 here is CATSLLSREKLFF. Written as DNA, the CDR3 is TGTGCCACCAGCTTACTATCGCGTGAAAAACTGTTTTTT.

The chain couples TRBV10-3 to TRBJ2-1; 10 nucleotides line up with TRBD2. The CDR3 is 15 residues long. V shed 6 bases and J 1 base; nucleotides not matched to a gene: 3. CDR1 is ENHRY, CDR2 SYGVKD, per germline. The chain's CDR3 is CAIRTSGESYNEQFF. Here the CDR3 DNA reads TGTGCCATCAGAACTAGCGGGGAATCCTACAATGAGCAGTTCTTC.

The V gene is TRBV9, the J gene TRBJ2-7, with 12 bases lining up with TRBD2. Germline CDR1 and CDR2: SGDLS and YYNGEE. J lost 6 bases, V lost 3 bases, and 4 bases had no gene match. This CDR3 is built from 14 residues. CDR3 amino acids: CASSAVLAGGEQYF. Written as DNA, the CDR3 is TGTGCCAGCAGCGCAGTACTAGCGGGGGGCGAGCAGTACTTC.

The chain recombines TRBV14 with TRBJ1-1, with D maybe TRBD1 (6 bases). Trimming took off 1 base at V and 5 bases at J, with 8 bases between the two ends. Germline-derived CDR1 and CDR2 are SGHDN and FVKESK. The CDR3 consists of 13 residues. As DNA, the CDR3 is TGTGCCAGCAGCCAAGTACAGGGTACTGAAGCTTTCTTT. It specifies CASSQVQGTEAFF. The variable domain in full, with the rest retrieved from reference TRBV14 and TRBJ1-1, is EAGVTQFPSHSVIEKGQTVTLRCDPISGHDNLYWYRRVMGKEIKFLLHFVKESKQDESGMPNNRFLAERTGGTYSTLKVQPAELEDSGVYFCASSQVQGTEAFFGQGTRLTVV.

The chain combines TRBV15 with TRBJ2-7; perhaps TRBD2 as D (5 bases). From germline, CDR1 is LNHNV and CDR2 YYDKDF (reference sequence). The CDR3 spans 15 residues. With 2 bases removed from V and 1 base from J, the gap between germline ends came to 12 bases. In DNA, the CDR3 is TGTGCCACCAGCAGAACCGGACTGGAATCCTACGAGCAGTACTTC. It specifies CATSRTGLESYEQYF.

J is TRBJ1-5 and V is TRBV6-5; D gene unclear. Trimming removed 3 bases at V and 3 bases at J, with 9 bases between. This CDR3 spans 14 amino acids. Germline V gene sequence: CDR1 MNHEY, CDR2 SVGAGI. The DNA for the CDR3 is TGTGCCAGCAGTTATGTCGGTCACAATCAGCCCCAGCATTTT. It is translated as CASSYVGHNQPQHF.

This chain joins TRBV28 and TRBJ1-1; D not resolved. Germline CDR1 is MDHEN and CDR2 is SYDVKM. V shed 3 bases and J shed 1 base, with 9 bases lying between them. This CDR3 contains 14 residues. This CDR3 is CASSFTQSNTEAFF. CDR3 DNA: TGTGCCAGCAGTTTTACGCAGTCGAACACTGAAGCTTTCTTT.

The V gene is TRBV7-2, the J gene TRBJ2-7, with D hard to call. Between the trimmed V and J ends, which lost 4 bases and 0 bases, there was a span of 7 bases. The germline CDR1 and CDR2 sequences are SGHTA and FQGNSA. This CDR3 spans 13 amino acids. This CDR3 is CASSSLFSYEQYF. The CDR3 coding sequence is TGTGCCAGCAGCTCCCTCTTCTCCTACGAGCAGTACTTC.

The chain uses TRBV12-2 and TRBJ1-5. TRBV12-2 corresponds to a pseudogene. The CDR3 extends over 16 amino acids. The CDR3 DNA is TGTGCAAGTCCCATATCGGGTGACGAGAGCAATCAGCCCCAGCATTTT. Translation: CASPISGDESNQPQHF.